A selection of T cell receptor beta chains follows, all from one sample in a study of CD8+ T cells in alopecia areata. The table came from immunoSEQ multiplex PCR; TCRdb's copy has only in-frame clones and leaves some out. The sample yields approximately 66,000 clones, 50% to 75% seen once. The sequences come from CD8+ T cells sorted from blood, collected at week 0. These receptors all stem from a human donor with alopecia areata. CDR3s include the opening cysteine and the closing phenylalanine or tryptophan. A D gene is named only where the DNA matches it firmly. Expanded clones are given a class, and other clones once, few, many or no size at all.

v_gene,j_gene,d_gene,len,abundance,CDR3nt,CDR3aa
TRBV4-3,TRBJ1-2,-,14,few,TGCGCCAGCAGCCAAGGCCCAGGGTACCCCGGCTACACCTTC,CASSQGPGYPGYTF
TRBV29-1,TRBJ2-7,TRBD2,15,few,TGCAGCGTTGGGCCGCGGGAGCCACCATTATCCGAGCAGTACTTC,CSVGPREPPLSEQYF
TRBV13,TRBJ2-7,-,13,few,TGTGCCAGCAGCTCAGGGGCGGGCTACGAGCAGTACTTC,CASSSGAGYEQYF
TRBV7-9,TRBJ2-5,TRBD2,16,-,TGTGCCAGCAGCTTCGAGAGGGACTACCCACGGGAGACCCAGTACTTC,CASSFERDYPRETQYF
TRBV4-1,TRBJ1-4,-,14,few,TGCGCCAGCAGCCAATCAGGGTCTCGAGAAAAACTGTTTTTT,CASSQSGSREKLFF
TRBV14,TRBJ1-2,-,13,-,TGTGCCAGCAGCCAAGATTACGGGGATGGCTACACCTTC,CASSQDYGDGYTF
TRBV27,TRBJ2-1,-,11,-,TGTGCCAGCAGTCCAGGGACGGAGCAGTTCTTC,CASSPGTEQFF
TRBV5-1,TRBJ1-1,TRBD1,15,-,TGCGCCAGCAGCTCGCCGGGACAGGGTCTGGCTGAAGCTTTCTTT,CASSSPGQGLAEAFF
TRBV4-1,TRBJ2-7,TRBD1,15,-,TGCGCCAGCAGCCAAGTGGGACAGGGTCCCCACGAGCAGTACTTC,CASSQVGQGPHEQYF
TRBV7-8,TRBJ2-3,TRBD1,16,-,TGTGCCAGCAGCTTATATGGGACAGGGGGCGCAGATACGCAGTATTTT,CASSLYGTGGADTQYF
TRBV9,TRBJ2-1,-,16,once,TGTGCCAGCAGCGTAGGGGGTACCAGAACCTACAATGAGCAGTTCTTC,CASSVGGTRTYNEQFF
TRBV5-1,TRBJ2-7,TRBD2,16,-,TGCGCCAGCAGCACAGGTACTAGCGGGGATGTCTACGAGCAGTACTTC,CASSTGTSGDVYEQYF
TRBV7-9,TRBJ1-6,-,17,-,TGTGCCAGCAGCTTTTCTCGTGGACTTTCCTATAATTCACCCCTCCACTTT,CASSFSRGLSYNSPLHF
TRBV30,TRBJ2-1,TRBD2,14,-,TGTGCCTGGAGGCCGGGACTAGCGGGGGCAAACGAGTTCTTC,CAWRPGLAGANEFF
TRBV7-6,TRBJ2-5,TRBD1,14,-,TGTGCCAGCAGCTTGGACAGGTCACAAGAGACCCAGTACTTC,CASSLDRSQETQYF
TRBV15,TRBJ1-2,-,15,few,TGTGCCACCAGCCCAACGGCAAGCGCTAACTATGGCTACACCTTC,CATSPTASANYGYTF
TRBV23-1,TRBJ2-3,-,15,-,TGCGCCAGCAGGCCATGGCCAGTGGGTCCAGATACGCAGTATTTT,CASRPWPVGPDTQYF
TRBV7-9,TRBJ1-2,TRBD1,16,-,TGTGCCAGCAGCTCCATGGACAGGGAAGCCAACTATGGCTACACCTTC,CASSSMDREANYGYTF
TRBV5-6,TRBJ1-2,-,13,-,TGTGCCAGCAGCTTGGAAGGATTCTATGGCTACACCTTC,CASSLEGFYGYTF
TRBV4-1,TRBJ2-1,TRBD2,11,-,TGCGCCAGCAGAATAGCGGGGGAGCAGTTCTTC,CASRIAGEQFF
TRBV30,TRBJ2-1,-,13,-,TGTGCCTGGAGTGTAGGTGCTTACAATGAGCAGTTCTTC,CAWSVGAYNEQFF
TRBV11-2,TRBJ2-7,-,14,-,TGTGCCAGCAGCTTAAGTGGGCCCGCCTACGAGCAGTACTTC,CASSLSGPAYEQYF
TRBV4-1,TRBJ1-1,-,13,few,TGCGCCAGCAGCCAAGGCAGTAACACTGAAGCTTTCTTT,CASSQGSNTEAFF
TRBV15,TRBJ2-6,-,17,few,TGTGCCACCAGCAGGCGGGACTGGAACTCTGGGGCCAACGTCCTGACTTTC,CATSRRDWNSGANVLTF
TRBV4-1,TRBJ2-7,TRBD2,14,-,TGCGCCAGCAGCCCCTCAGCGGGAACCTACGAGCAGTACTTC,CASSPSAGTYEQYF
TRBV27,TRBJ1-1,-,15,-,TGTGCCAGCAGTTTAGGGACACGGGGAAGCACTGAAGCTTTCTTT,CASSLGTRGSTEAFF
TRBV13,TRBJ2-3,-,15,few,TGTGCCAGCAGCTTAGGGGCGGCGTCCACAGATACGCAGTATTTT,CASSLGAASTDTQYF